This TCR beta chain comes out of a study of beta chain features in type 1 diabetes. Study information: Examination of sorted cells across all samples involved approximately 100,000,000 cells.

All of the isolated RNA was reverse transcribed, so expressed TCRB transcripts were sequenced. Profiled with immunoSEQ multiplex PCR; TCRdb holds only in-frame clones, not every one. The sample lists 600,000 to 650,000 clones; 15% to 19% were seen once. V lost 3 bases and J 2 bases, leaving 10 bases between the germline ends. The CDR3 sequence is 15 residues long. Germline CDR1 and CDR2: SNHLY and FYNNEI. Sequencing was done on a sample of naive CD4+ T cells from blood. This clonotype was sampled from a man younger than 35 in good health. The chain is built from TRBV2 and TRBJ1-4, with a weak D call TRBD1 (5 bases). The CDR3 here is CASSESGATNEKLFF. The CDR3 DNA is TGTGCCAGCAGTGAGAGCGGGGCTACTAATGAAAAACTGTTTTTT.